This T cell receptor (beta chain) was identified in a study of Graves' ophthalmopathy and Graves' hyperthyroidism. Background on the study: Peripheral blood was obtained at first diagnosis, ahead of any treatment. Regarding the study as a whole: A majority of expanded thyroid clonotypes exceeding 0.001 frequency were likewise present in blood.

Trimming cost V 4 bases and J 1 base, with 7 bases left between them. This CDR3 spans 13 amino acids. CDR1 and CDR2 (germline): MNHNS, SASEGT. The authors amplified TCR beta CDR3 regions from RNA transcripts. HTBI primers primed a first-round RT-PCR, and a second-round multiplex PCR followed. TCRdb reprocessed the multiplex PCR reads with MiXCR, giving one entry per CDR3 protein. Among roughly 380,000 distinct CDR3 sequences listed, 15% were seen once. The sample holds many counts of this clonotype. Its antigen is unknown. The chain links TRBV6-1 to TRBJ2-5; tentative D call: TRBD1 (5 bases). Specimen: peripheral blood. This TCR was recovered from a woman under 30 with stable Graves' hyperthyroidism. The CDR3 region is CASSGQFQETQYF. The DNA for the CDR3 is TGTGCCAGCAGTGGACAGTTCCAAGAGACCCAGTACTTC.